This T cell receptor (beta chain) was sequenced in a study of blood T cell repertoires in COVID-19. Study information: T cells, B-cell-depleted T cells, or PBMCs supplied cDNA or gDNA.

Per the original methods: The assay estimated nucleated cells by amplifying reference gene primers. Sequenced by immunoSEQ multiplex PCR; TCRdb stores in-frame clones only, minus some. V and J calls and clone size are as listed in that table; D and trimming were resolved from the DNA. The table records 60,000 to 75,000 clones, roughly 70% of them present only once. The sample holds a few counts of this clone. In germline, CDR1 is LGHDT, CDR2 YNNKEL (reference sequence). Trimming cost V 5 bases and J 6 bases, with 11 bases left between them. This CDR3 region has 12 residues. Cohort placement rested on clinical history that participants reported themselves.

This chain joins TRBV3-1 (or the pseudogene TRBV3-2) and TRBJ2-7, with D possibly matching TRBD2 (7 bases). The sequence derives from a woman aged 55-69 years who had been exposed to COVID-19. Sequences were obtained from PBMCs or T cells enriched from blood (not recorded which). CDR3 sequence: CASSGGAGEQYF. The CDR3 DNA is TGTGCCAGCAGCGGGGGGGCTGGCGAGCAGTACTTC.